The 22 T cell receptor beta chains below all came from one sample that was sequenced in a study of HIV-infected patients and healthy controls. TCRdb analysed the 5' RACE reads with MiXCR anew, one entry per CDR3 protein. The sample holds some 19,000 distinct CDR3 sequences, about a sixth seen once. Material for sequencing was CD8+ T cells from blood. The receptors shown here come from a human donor in good health.

The rearrangement uses TRBV23-1 and TRBJ2-7; 8 nucleotides match TRBD1. TRBV23-1 is reported as an ORF; its role is uncertain. This CDR3 has 18 residues. The V and J ends lost 1 base and 0 bases, in that order; junction bases with no gene match: 11. CDR3 DNA sequence: TGCGCCAGCAGTCAATGCCCTAAACAGGGGGTTGCCTCCTACGAGCAGTACTTC. Encoded protein: CASSQCPKQGVASYEQYF.

This clonotype showed up just once. J is TRBJ1-4 and V is TRBV9; no definite D call. CDR1 is SGDLS, CDR2 YYNGEE, per germline. V gave up 4 bases and J gave up 0 bases, with 10 bases separating them. The CDR3 spans 15 residues. The CDR3 here is CASSPTTATNEKLFF. The DNA for the CDR3 is TGTGCCAGCAGCCCCACGACCGCAACTAATGAAAAACTGTTTTTT.

This clonotype showed up many times. The chain employs TRBV4-2 and TRBJ1-1; 10 positions match TRBD1. Germline V gives CDR1 LGHNA, CDR2 YNFKEQ. With V trimmed by 3 bases and J by 5 bases, 6 bases remained unmatched. The CDR3 runs 15 residues. The CDR3 DNA reads as TGTGCCAGCAGCCATGCGACAGGGGGCAATACTGAAGCTTTCTTT. It translates to CASSHATGGNTEAFF.

The V and J genes are TRBV19 and TRBJ2-5; D not resolved. This CDR3 contains 15 residues. The V gene's germline CDR1 is LNHDA and CDR2 SQIVND (reference sequence). Trimming cost V 3 bases and J 3 bases, with 14 bases left between them. In DNA, the CDR3 is TGTGCCAGTAGTATCCCACACGGCGGAGAAGAGACCCAGTACTTC. It codes for CASSIPHGGEETQYF.

The chain has TRBV7-8 and TRBJ2-3, with 11 bases fitting TRBD2. V was pared by 5 bases and J by 2 bases, with 6 bases of the junction left unmatched. This CDR3 has 16 residues. The germline V gene has CDR1 SGHVS and CDR2 FQNEAQ. The CDR3 DNA follows: TGTGCCAGCAGCCTGGATAGCGGGGGGGCCACAGATACGCAGTATTTT. Residues: CASSLDSGGATDTQYF. Full variable domain (rest looked up from reference TRBV7-8 and TRBJ2-3): GAGVSQSPRYKVAKRGQDVALRCDPISGHVSLFWYQQALGQGPEFLTYFQNEAQLDKSGLPSDRFFAERPEGSVSTLKIQRTQQEDSAVYLCASSLDSGGATDTQYFGPGTRLTVL.

This rearrangement joins TRBV19 to TRBJ2-6; a weak D match, TRBD2 (6 bases). CDR3 length: 15 residues. The V gene's germline CDR1 is LNHDA and CDR2 SQIVND (reference sequence). Trimming removed 7 bases from V and 3 bases from J, with 13 bases in between. In nucleotides, the CDR3 is TGTGCCAGTACTGGAGGGGAAGATGGGGCCAACGTCCTGACTTTC. Protein: CASTGGEDGANVLTF. Looking up the rest from reference TRBV19 and TRBJ2-6 gives the full variable domain: DGGITQSPKYLFRKEGQNVTLSCEQNLNHDAMYWYRQDPGQGLRLIYYSQIVNDFQKGDIAEGYSVSREKKESFPLTVTSAQKNPTAFYLCASTGGEDGANVLTFGAGSRLTVL.

This chain joins TRBV19 and TRBJ1-1; 9 bases map to TRBD1. Per the germline V gene, CDR1 is LNHDA and CDR2 is SQIVND (reference sequence). This CDR3 has 15 residues. The V and J ends lost 5 bases and 7 bases, in that order; junction bases with no gene match: 11. DNA for the CDR3: TGTGCCAGTAGTCTCGGGACAGGGTCTCTCGGTGAAGCTTTCTTT. Its protein product is CASSLGTGSLGEAFF. Together with reference TRBV19 and TRBJ1-1, the CDR3 gives the full variable domain: DGGITQSPKYLFRKEGQNVTLSCEQNLNHDAMYWYRQDPGQGLRLIYYSQIVNDFQKGDIAEGYSVSREKKESFPLTVTSAQKNPTAFYLCASSLGTGSLGEAFFGQGTRLTVV.

This clonotype was counted ten times or more. The rearrangement joins TRBV6-6 to TRBJ2-2; D unresolved. Germline V lookup: CDR1 MNHNY, CDR2 SVGAGI (reference sequence). The CDR3 covers 12 residues. Trimming left V 7 bases short and J 6 bases short, with 9 bases between. In DNA, the CDR3 is TGTGCCAGCACTTGGCAACCCGGGGAGCTGTTTTTT. Protein sequence: CASTWQPGELFF.

This clonotype was detected ten times or more. The CDR3 sequence: CATSRATDGYNEQFF. The CDR3 DNA reads TGTGCCACCAGCAGAGCCACCGACGGCTACAATGAGCAGTTCTTC. This sequence joins TRBV15 and TRBJ2-1, with D hard to call. V was trimmed by 1 base and J by 3 bases, leaving 10 bases between them. Germline CDR1 LNHNV, CDR2 YYDKDF (reference sequence). CDR3 length: 15 amino acids.

The sample holds a few counts of this clonotype. The gene calls are TRBV10-3 and TRBJ2-7; D may be TRBD2 (6 bases). Trimming took off 3 bases at V and 2 bases at J, with 11 bases between the two ends. Germline CDR1 ENHRY, CDR2 SYGVKD. The length of the CDR3 is 14 residues. The CDR3 nucleotides are TGTGCCATCAGTGAAGGGACGGGAGCCTACGAGCAGTACTTC. Translation: CAISEGTGAYEQYF.

This clonotype came up many times. The V call is TRBV6-2 or TRBV6-3, the J call TRBJ2-2, with D possibly called TRBD1 or TRBD2 (5 bases each). This CDR3 region has 14 residues. V was pared by 7 bases and J by 3 bases, with 12 bases between. Germline V lookup: CDR1 MNHEY, CDR2 SVGEGT. CDR3 residues: CASTPGADTGELFF. Here the CDR3 DNA reads TGTGCCAGCACTCCCGGGGCGGACACCGGGGAGCTGTTTTTT.

This clonotype was seen at least ten times. J is TRBJ1-5 and V is TRBV19; D not resolved. The CDR3 is 11 amino acids. V was pared by 7 bases and J by 7 bases, with 8 bases between. Germline CDR1 is LNHDA and CDR2 is SQIVND (reference sequence). The CDR3, as DNA: TGTGCCAGTAATTCGGGACAGCCCCAGCATTTT. It specifies CASNSGQPQHF.

This clonotype was recorded once. The CDR3 protein is CASSQGRREKEKLFF. CDR3 coding DNA: TGTGCCAGCAGTCAGGGACGGCGAGAGAAGGAAAAACTGTTTTTT. V gene TRBV12-3 or TRBV12-4 combines with J gene TRBJ1-4, with D possibly matching TRBD1 (5 bases). The CDR3 extends over 15 amino acids. V was pared by 5 bases and J by 8 bases, with 18 bases between.

This clonotype was detected many times. The gene calls are TRBV29-1 and TRBJ1-2, with D maybe TRBD1 (5 bases). V was shortened by 7 bases and J by 3 bases, with 15 bases between the two germline ends. Germline CDR1 is SQVTM and CDR2 is ANQGSEA. The CDR3 contains 13 residues. CDR3 residues: CSAPRASDYGYTF. In DNA, the CDR3 is TGCAGCGCCCCCAGGGCTTCAGACTATGGCTACACCTTC.

This clonotype showed up just a few times. V usage is TRBV20-1 and J usage is TRBJ2-7, with 8 bases identical to TRBD2. V shed 7 bases and J 0 bases; nucleotides not matched to a gene: 8. Germline lookup yields CDR1 DFQATT and CDR2 SNEGSKA (reference sequence). The CDR3 runs to 14 residues. This chain's CDR3 is CSVLTSASSYEQYF. In DNA, the CDR3 is TGCAGTGTCCTGACTAGCGCGAGCTCCTACGAGCAGTACTTC.

This clonotype has at least ten counts. The rearrangement links TRBV10-3 to TRBJ2-7, with a weak D call TRBD1 (5 bases). The CDR3 loop spans 14 amino acids. The V gene's germline CDR1 is ENHRY and CDR2 SYGVKD. V lost 3 bases, J lost 1 base, and 10 bases lay in between. The CDR3 sequence is CAISDYRQSYEQYF. The CDR3 region has the DNA TGTGCCATCAGTGATTACCGACAGTCCTACGAGCAGTACTTC.

Ten or more counts support this clonotype. The J gene is TRBJ2-6, the V gene TRBV7-9; D is undetermined. In germline, CDR1 is SEHNR, CDR2 FQNEAQ (reference sequence). The V end lost 3 bases, the J end lost 4 bases, and 13 bases lay between the germline ends. The CDR3 runs to 16 residues. The CDR3 region is CASSFSWAEGANVLTF. CDR3 bases: TGTGCCAGCAGCTTTTCGTGGGCGGAAGGGGCCAACGTCCTGACTTTC.

This clonotype was picked up many times. This chain connects TRBV6-2 or TRBV6-3 to TRBJ2-5; 12 nucleotides line up with TRBD1. Per the germline V gene, CDR1 is MNHEY and CDR2 is SVGEGT. The trim removed 5 bases at V and 4 bases at J, leaving 8 bases unmatched. There are 16 residues in the CDR3. The CDR3 protein is CASSRVAGQGAETQYF. DNA of the CDR3: TGTGCCAGCAGTCGAGTCGCGGGACAGGGGGCAGAGACCCAGTACTTC.

The sample holds a few counts of this clonotype. The chain recombines TRBV19 with TRBJ1-1; D perhaps matches TRBD1 (5 bases). The CDR3 is 13 amino acids. From germline, CDR1 is LNHDA and CDR2 SQIVND (reference sequence). Trimming shortened V by 5 bases and J by 2 bases, and 9 bases separated the two germline ends. The CDR3 sequence is CASSFGTNTEAFF. The DNA of the CDR3 is TGTGCCAGTAGTTTCGGGACCAACACTGAAGCTTTCTTT.

This clonotype was seen at least ten times. The rearrangement joins TRBV12-3 or TRBV12-4 to TRBJ2-7, with 7 nucleotides matching TRBD1. The CDR3 is 17 residues long. J was trimmed by 2 bases and V by 3 bases; bases with no gene match: 13. CDR3 in amino acids: CASSLERYRDSTYEQYF. The DNA of the CDR3 is TGTGCCAGCAGTTTGGAGAGATACCGGGACAGCACCTACGAGCAGTACTTC.

The V call is TRBV20-1, the J call TRBJ2-1; no firm D call. CDR1 is DFQATT and CDR2 is SNEGSKA in the germline V gene (reference sequence). CDR3 length: 15 amino acids. The ends were cut back, 5 bases at V and 6 bases at J, with 20 bases in the middle. CDR3 in DNA: TGCAGTGCTGTCGAGGACCTCACACCCCTCAATGAGCAGTTCTTC. This codes for CSAVEDLTPLNEQFF.

This clonotype came up many times. J is TRBJ1-1 and V is TRBV30, with a possible D match to TRBD1 (5 bases). The CDR3 length is 11 residues. Germline-derived CDR1 and CDR2 are GTSNPN and SVGIG (reference sequence). Trimming removed 3 bases from V and 6 bases from J, with 8 bases in between. CDR3 nucleotides: TGTGCCTGGAGATGGGGCCCTGAAGCTTTCTTT. Protein product: CAWRWGPEAFF.